These 13 T cell receptor beta chains were all obtained from the same sample, sequenced in a study of T cells in Graves' hyperthyroidism and ophthalmopathy. Amplified regions were TCR beta CDR3 sequences from RNA transcripts. The primer set for the first-round RT-PCR of the TCR CDR3 was HTBI. TCRdb recomputed calls from the multiplex PCR reads with MiXCR, one row per CDR3 protein. The repertoire includes fewer than 300,000 distinct CDR3 sequences, 13% to 15% of them detected once, and 30% sits in the top ten. Sequences were obtained from blood. The receptors come from a woman between 50 and 59 years old with Graves' hyperthyroidism that later progressed to Graves' ophthalmopathy.

Many counts were recorded for this clonotype. The gene calls are TRBV28 and TRBJ2-7; tentative D call: TRBD1 (6 bases). The CDR3 is made up of 14 amino acids. Per germline, CDR1 MDHEN and CDR2 SYDVKM. Trimming took 6 bases from V and 4 from J, leaving 16 bases between them. CDR3 residues: CASRPAGTRYEQYF. For the CDR3, the DNA is TGTGCCAGCAGACCTGCCGGGACAAGATACGAGCAGTACTTC.

This clonotype was seen repeatedly, ten times or more. The chain couples TRBV12-3 or TRBV12-4 to TRBJ2-7, with 8 nucleotides matching TRBD2. CDR3 length: 15 amino acids. V lost 2 bases, J lost 5 bases, and 8 bases stayed unmatched. This chain's CDR3 is CASSLYPGGPDEQYF. Written as DNA, the CDR3 is TGTGCCAGCAGTTTATATCCGGGAGGGCCAGACGAGCAGTACTTC.

The gene calls are TRBV7-9 and TRBJ2-3, with D maybe TRBD2 (5 bases). The germline V gene has CDR1 SEHNR and CDR2 FQNEAQ (reference sequence). V lost 1 base and J lost 8, with 16 bases in between. The CDR3 covers 15 residues. The CDR3 bases are TGTGCCAGCAGCTTAGTCAGCGGCCTGGAGGCTACGCAGTATTTT. Its protein is CASSLVSGLEATQYF. Looking up the rest from reference TRBV7-9 and TRBJ2-3 gives the full variable domain: DTGVSQNPRHKITKRGQNVTFRCDPISEHNRLYWYRQTLGQGPEFLTYFQNEAQLEKSRLLSDRFSAERPKGSFSTLEIQRTEQGDSAMYLCASSLVSGLEATQYFGPGTRLTVL.

This clonotype was seen ten or more times. The rearrangement joins TRBV20-1 to TRBJ2-7; the D is unclear. This CDR3 is 13 amino acids long. CDR1 and CDR2 (germline): DFQATT, SNEGSKA (reference sequence). The V gene lost 3 bases and the J gene lost 3 bases, with 12 bases spanning the gap. CDR3 in DNA: TGCAGTGCTAGTAGTGGTTCGGGCTACGAGCAGTACTTC. Translation: CSASSGSGYEQYF.

The chain uses TRBV4-1 and TRBJ1-2; D is perhaps TRBD1 (6 bases). Germline values: CDR1 MGHRA, CDR2 YSYEKL. The CDR3 is made up of 14 amino acids. Deletions cut 0 bases from V and 4 bases from J, with 9 bases between. The CDR3 reads CASSQEGAFYGYTF. The CDR3 DNA reads as TGCGCCAGCAGCCAAGAGGGGGCCTTCTATGGCTACACCTTC.

This clonotype was seen many times. The chain employs TRBV5-8 and TRBJ1-5; 8 bases match TRBD1. There are 14 residues in the CDR3. The junction had 6 bases not matched to a gene; V was cut back by 4 bases and J by 6 bases. Germline V gene lookup returns CDR1 SGHTS and CDR2 YDEGEE. This chain's CDR3 is CASSPRTGSQPQHF. The CDR3 region has the DNA TGTGCCAGCAGCCCTCGGACAGGGAGTCAGCCCCAGCATTTT.

This clonotype was picked up many times. The rearrangement joins TRBV20-1 to TRBJ2-2; 11 bases agree with TRBD2. The V gene end was trimmed by 5 bases and the J gene end by 8 bases; junction bases not matched to a gene: 7. Germline CDR1 and CDR2: DFQATT and SNEGSKA (reference sequence). CDR3 length: 14 amino acids. CDR3 in amino acids: CSAVTSGSAGELFF. The CDR3 DNA follows: TGCAGTGCTGTTACTAGCGGGAGCGCGGGGGAGCTGTTTTTT.

V usage is TRBV9 and J usage is TRBJ2-3; D is unclear. CDR3 length equals 16 residues. Germline V CDR1 and CDR2: SGDLS, YYNGEE. V lost 0 bases, J lost 6 bases, and 17 bases lay in between. For the CDR3, the DNA is TGTGCCAGCAGCGTAGAGGCAGCTGTGGAAACGGATACGCAGTATTTT. Its protein product is CASSVEAAVETDTQYF.

This clonotype was picked up many times. V gene TRBV6-2 or TRBV6-3 combines with J gene TRBJ2-1; TRBD2 matches at 11 bases. The ends lost 2 bases at V and 6 bases at J; junction bases unmatched: 3. The CDR3 loop spans 15 amino acids. The germline CDR1 and CDR2 sequences are MNHEY and SVGEGT. The CDR3 is CASSYETSGINEQFF. CDR3 in DNA: TGTGCCAGCAGTTACGAGACTAGCGGGATCAATGAGCAGTTCTTC.

This clonotype was counted at least ten times. This chain uses TRBV7-9 with TRBJ1-1, with D unclear. Per the germline V gene, CDR1 is SEHNR and CDR2 is FQNEAQ (reference sequence). V was cut by 0 bases and J by 3 bases, with 8 bases left in between. The CDR3 runs to 14 residues. The CDR3 here is CASSLAASYTEAFF. In nucleotides, the CDR3 is TGTGCCAGCAGCTTAGCGGCCAGCTACACTGAAGCTTTCTTT.

This clonotype was picked up a small number of times. The chain links TRBV5-1 to TRBJ2-7, with D tentatively TRBD1 (6 bases). The CDR3 is 14 residues long. Germline V gene data show CDR1 as SGHRS and CDR2 as YFSETQ. V shed 4 bases and J shed 5 bases, with 16 bases lying between them. The DNA of the CDR3 is TGCGCCAGCAGCCCGGGGACACCCCGAGACGAGCAGTACTTC. Translation gives CASSPGTPRDEQYF.

This clonotype was seen many times. The chain joins TRBV20-1 to TRBJ2-4; D is perhaps TRBD1 (5 bases). Trimming removed 2 bases at V and 3 bases at J, with 11 bases between. Germline-derived CDR1 and CDR2 are DFQATT and SNEGSKA (reference sequence). The CDR3 has 14 residues. CDR3 region: CSARQTDHKNIQYF. The CDR3 DNA reads TGCAGTGCTAGACAGACAGACCACAAAAACATTCAGTACTTC.

The table lists this clonotype with many counts. This sequence joins TRBV18 and TRBJ2-7; D is ambiguous. V was trimmed by 2 bases and J by 4 bases, leaving 9 bases between them. This CDR3 comprises 13 residues. Germline V lookup: CDR1 KGHSH, CDR2 LQKENI. CDR3 loop: CASSPRNPYEQYF. CDR3 bases: TGTGCCAGCTCACCAAGGAATCCGTACGAGCAGTACTTC.